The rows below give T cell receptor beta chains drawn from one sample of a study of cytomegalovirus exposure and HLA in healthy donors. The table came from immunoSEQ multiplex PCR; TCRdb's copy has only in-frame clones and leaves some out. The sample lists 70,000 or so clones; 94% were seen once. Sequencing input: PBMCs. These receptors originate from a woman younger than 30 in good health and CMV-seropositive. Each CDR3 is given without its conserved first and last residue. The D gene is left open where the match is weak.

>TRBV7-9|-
ASSTRVTGELF
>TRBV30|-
AWSRGNEKLF
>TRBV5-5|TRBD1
ASSGNGQGGEQY
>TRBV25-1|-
ASSDQGPPWEEQY
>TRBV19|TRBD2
ASSMDGRYKGEQY
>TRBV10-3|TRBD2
ATLAGEGEQF
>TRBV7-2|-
ASSLSATNEKLF
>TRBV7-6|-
ASSLAYRNEKLF
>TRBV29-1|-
SAKTTRPGGYT
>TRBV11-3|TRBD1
ASSLELWDRSTEAF
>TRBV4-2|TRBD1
ASSLTGGGTGELF
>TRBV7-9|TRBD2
ASSLAGGEETQY
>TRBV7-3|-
ASSLTSAGLYNEQF
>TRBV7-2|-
ASSLGQRNGELF
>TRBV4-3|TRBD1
ASRPDREGNYGYT
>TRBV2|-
ASRDDSDGYT
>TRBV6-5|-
ASSPRGAGGETQY
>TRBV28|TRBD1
ASSFGSGGSPLH
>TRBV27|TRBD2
ASQGLAGGNEQF
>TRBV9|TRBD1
ASSVGTGEDTQY
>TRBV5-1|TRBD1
ASSPRTGFYEQY
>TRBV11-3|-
ASSWGLVTDTQY